The clone carrying this TCR beta chain was observed once. Its antigen is not known. Sequencing used immunoSEQ multiplex PCR; TCRdb keeps in-frame clones, though not all of them. Of about 220,000 clones in the sample, under 95% were seen once. V gave up 6 bases and J gave up 1 base, with 9 bases separating them. Germline V CDR1 and CDR2: MNHEY, SVGAGI. This CDR3 spans 14 amino acids. This specimen comes from a study of T cell responses to AZD1222 COVID-19 vaccine. The study, taken as a whole, reports: Among those given AZD1222, only five or six were seropositive at baseline.

The receptor was derived from an adult in good health. The chain couples TRBV6-5 to TRBJ2-2; D gene ambiguous. The sample here was peripheral blood, taken on day 0 of MenACWY control vaccination. The CDR3 loop is CASRPAGNTGELFF. CDR3 nucleotide sequence: TGTGCCAGCAGACCGGCAGGGAACACCGGGGAGCTGTTTTTT.